The 7 T cell receptor beta chains below were found in one sample sequenced in a study of regulatory T cells in long-lasting Graves disease. In building TCR beta libraries, iRepertoire HTBI primers were used together with Arm-PCR of CDR3 regions. TCRdb processed the multiplex PCR reads anew with MiXCR; each CDR3 protein has one entry. The profile shows about 470,000 distinct CDR3 sequences, roughly 20% of them singletons. The time point denotes: persistent/refractory GD, antithyroid drugs over 5 years with positive TRAb. RNA from PBMCs was the source of the TCR library. The material sequenced was peripheral blood mononuclear cells (PBMCs), taken when the disease was refractory, from a patient treated with antithyroid drugs. These receptors were obtained from a female donor with Graves disease.

The genes are TRBV14 and TRBJ2-7; TRBD2 agrees at 9 bases. J lost 3 bases, V lost 4 bases, and 7 bases had no gene match. The CDR3 contains 15 residues. The germline V gene encodes CDR1 SGHDN and CDR2 FVKESK. CDR3 coding DNA: TGTGCCAGCAGCCCTCCGGGACTAGCCCGCTACGAGCAGTACTTC. It encodes CASSPPGLARYEQYF.

At least ten counts were recorded for this clonotype. V is TRBV2 and J is TRBJ2-5; unclear D gene. The CDR3 consists of 13 residues. Per the germline V gene, CDR1 is SNHLY and CDR2 is FYNNEI. Trimming removed 7 bases at V and 0 bases at J, with 9 bases between. CDR3 loop: CASTATYQETQYF. DNA of the CDR3: TGTGCCAGCACAGCGACGTACCAAGAGACCCAGTACTTC.

The sample holds a few counts of this clonotype. The genes are TRBV7-3 and TRBJ2-7; 8 nucleotides match TRBD2. V lost 1 base and J lost 3; bases outside the gene matches: 2. CDR3 length equals 14 residues. The germline CDR1 and CDR2 sequences are SGHTA and FQGTGA. CDR3 residues: CASSLIAGLYEQYF. Here the CDR3 DNA reads TGTGCCAGCAGCTTAATAGCGGGACTCTACGAGCAGTACTTC.

This clonotype was recorded many times. V and J are TRBV19 and TRBJ2-7; 10 nucleotides agree with TRBD1. The germline V gene encodes CDR1 LNHDA and CDR2 SQIVND (reference sequence). The V gene end was trimmed by 9 bases and the J gene end by 2 bases; junction bases not matched to a gene: 7. This CDR3 region has 14 residues. Here the CDR3 reads CASSIGQGAYEQYF. CDR3 in DNA: TGTGCCAGCAGCATCGGACAGGGGGCCTACGAGCAGTACTTC.

This chain joins TRBV19 and TRBJ2-4; TRBD2 aligns across 8 bases. This CDR3 contains 13 residues. V lost 10 bases and J lost 5; bases outside the gene matches: 7. Germline loops: CDR1 LNHDA, CDR2 SQIVND (reference sequence). This CDR3 is CATQPGGENIQYF. As DNA, the CDR3 is TGTGCCACTCAACCGGGAGGGGAAAACATTCAGTACTTC.

In this sample, this clonotype turned up a few times. The chain employs TRBV20-1 and TRBJ2-7, with D possibly called TRBD1 or TRBD2 (5 bases each). The CDR3 extends over 13 amino acids. CDR1 is DFQATT, CDR2 SNEGSKA, per germline (reference sequence). Trimming stripped 8 bases from V and 7 bases from J, with 21 bases between. DNA for the CDR3: TGCAGTCTCCGCCGGGACCGGACGGGAGAGCAGTACTTC. It encodes CSLRRDRTGEQYF.

This clonotype appeared a few times. The chain recombines TRBV10-2 with TRBJ2-5; 9 bases are shared with TRBD1. Germline loops: CDR1 WSHSY, CDR2 SAAADI. With 5 bases clipped from V and 5 bases from J, the junction kept 12 bases outside the gene matches. The CDR3 contains 16 residues. Written as DNA, the CDR3 is TGCGCCAGCAGTAACCTTCCGGGACAGGGAATGGAGACCCAGTACTTC. It is translated as CASSNLPGQGMETQYF.